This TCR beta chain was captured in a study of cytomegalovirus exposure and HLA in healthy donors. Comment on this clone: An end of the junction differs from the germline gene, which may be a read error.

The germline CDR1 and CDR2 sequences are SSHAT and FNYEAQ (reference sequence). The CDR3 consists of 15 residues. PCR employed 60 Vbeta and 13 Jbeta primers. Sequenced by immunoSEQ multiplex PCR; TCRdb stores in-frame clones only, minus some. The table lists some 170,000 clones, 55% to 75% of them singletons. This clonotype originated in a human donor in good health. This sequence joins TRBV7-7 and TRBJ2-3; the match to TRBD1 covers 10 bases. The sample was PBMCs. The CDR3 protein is CASTPGTGVSDTQYF. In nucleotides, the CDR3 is TGTGCTAGCACCCCCGGGACAGGGGTTTCGGATACGCAGTATTTT.